The 12 T cell receptor beta chains in this list originate from one sample, sequenced in a study of cytomegalovirus exposure and HLA in healthy donors. PCR primers comprised 60 Vbeta and 13 Jbeta primers. Assay: immunoSEQ multiplex PCR; the TCRdb copy retains only in-frame clones and omits some. The sample shows about 160,000 clones, 75% to 90% of them seen only once. Material for sequencing was PBMCs. These receptor sequences come from a male donor in good health and CMV-seropositive.

This sequence joins TRBV10-3 and TRBJ2-2; 9 positions agree with TRBD2. Per the germline V gene, CDR1 is ENHRY and CDR2 is SYGVKD. The CDR3 totals 15 residues. V trimming: 10 bases; J trimming: 0 bases; junction bases outside the gene matches: 6. The CDR3 nucleotides read TGTGCCACCGCCGCTAGCGGGACGAACACCGGGGAGCTGTTTTTT. Residues: CATAASGTNTGELFF.

This chain joins TRBV6-5 and TRBJ2-7; TRBD2 aligns across 8 bases. V lost 0 bases, J lost 4 bases, and 8 bases stayed unmatched. The germline V gene has CDR1 MNHEY and CDR2 SVGAGI. This CDR3 has 16 residues. CDR3 nucleotides: TGTGCCAGCAGTTACTCGTCGGGACTAGGACTGTACGAGCAGTACTTC. It is translated as CASSYSSGLGLYEQYF.

This chain joins TRBV10-3 and TRBJ2-3, with 7 nucleotides matching TRBD1. Germline assignment: CDR1 ENHRY and CDR2 SYGVKD. There are 17 residues in the CDR3. Trimming cost V 1 base and J 2 bases; bases outside gene matches: 9. The DNA of the CDR3 is TGTGCCATCAGTGAGTGGACTCGGACAGGTCACACAGATACGCAGTATTTT. Protein sequence: CAISEWTRTGHTDTQYF.

The rearrangement joins TRBV2 to TRBJ2-5, with 9 bases fitting TRBD1. The ends lost 7 bases at V and 0 bases at J; junction bases unmatched: 12. From germline, CDR1 is SNHLY and CDR2 FYNNEI. CDR3 length: 17 residues. The CDR3 DNA reads TGTGCCAGCAATCCGGGACAGGGACGTCCTAACCAAGAGACCCAGTACTTC. Translation: CASNPGQGRPNQETQYF.

The genes are TRBV5-1 and TRBJ2-1, with TRBD2 as a possible D gene (7 bases). V was cut by 2 bases and J by 8 bases, with 17 bases left in between. Germline-derived CDR1 and CDR2 are SGHRS and YFSETQ. The CDR3 has 15 amino acids. DNA for the CDR3: TGCGCCAGCAGCTTAGCGGGACAATCCGTCGATGAGCAGTTCTTC. Translation: CASSLAGQSVDEQFF. The full variable domain, rest sourced from reference TRBV5-1 and TRBJ2-1, is KAGVTQTPRYLIKTRGQQVTLSCSPISGHRSVSWYQQTPGQGLQFLFEYFSETQRNKGNFPGRFSGRQFSNSRSEMNVSTLELGDSALYLCASSLAGQSVDEQFFGPGTRLTVL.

V is TRBV27 and J is TRBJ2-1; D is perhaps TRBD2 (5 bases). Trimming stripped 3 bases from V and 8 bases from J, with 11 bases between. The germline CDR1 and CDR2 sequences are MNHEY and SMNVEV (reference sequence). The CDR3 extends over 13 amino acids. CDR3 residues: CASSLGVAHEQFF. In DNA, the CDR3 is TGTGCCAGCAGTTTGGGAGTAGCTCATGAGCAGTTCTTC.

The chain joins TRBV15 to TRBJ2-3; 10 bases align to TRBD2. CDR1 LNHNV and CDR2 YYDKDF come from the germline V gene (reference sequence). The length of the CDR3 is 16 residues. After removal of 3 bases from V and 0 bases from J, the junction contained 3 bases not matched to a gene. This CDR3 reads CATSRVAGGSTDTQYF. The CDR3 nucleotides read TGTGCCACCAGCAGGGTAGCGGGAGGCAGCACAGATACGCAGTATTTT. The entire variable domain, with the rest obtained from reference TRBV15 and TRBJ2-3, is as follows: DAMVIQNPRYQVTQFGKPVTLSCSQTLNHNVMYWYQQKSSQAPKLLFHYYDKDFNNEADTPDNFQSRRPNTSFCFLDIRSPGLGDTAMYLCATSRVAGGSTDTQYFGPGTRLTVL.

In DNA, the CDR3 is TGTGCCAGCAGCCCCCACAGGGATTCACCCCTCCACTTT. Encoded protein: CASSPHRDSPLHF. The genes are TRBV14 and TRBJ1-6; maybe TRBD1 (6 bases). The CDR3 loop spans 13 amino acids. Germline V gives CDR1 SGHDN, CDR2 FVKESK. Trimming cost V 4 bases and J 8 bases, with 9 bases left between them.

This clone came up a few times. This chain joins TRBV30 and TRBJ2-1; 7 bases align to TRBD1. V shed 3 bases and J 0 bases; nucleotides not matched to a gene: 8. CDR3 length: 16 residues. Germline loops: CDR1 GTSNPN, CDR2 SVGIG (reference sequence). For the CDR3, the DNA is TGTGCCTGGAGGGTAATGGGACAGTTCTCCTACAATGAGCAGTTCTTC. It is translated as CAWRVMGQFSYNEQFF.

Only one count was recorded for this clone. V gene TRBV28 combines with J gene TRBJ2-1, with 8 nucleotides matching TRBD2. The CDR3 totals 20 residues. The V and J ends lost 6 bases and 7 bases, in that order; junction bases with no gene match: 26. Germline values: CDR1 MDHEN, CDR2 SYDVKM. CDR3 sequence: CASSLLGISWGTRSLNEQFF. In nucleotides, the CDR3 is TGTGCCAGCAGCCTTCTGGGGATTTCCTGGGGGACTAGAAGTTTGAATGAGCAGTTCTTC.

The J gene is TRBJ2-1, the V gene TRBV5-1; TRBD2 agrees at 11 bases. There are 16 residues in the CDR3. Germline V gives CDR1 SGHRS, CDR2 YFSETQ. V lost 4 bases and J lost 2; bases outside the gene matches: 5. The CDR3, as DNA: TGCGCCAGCAGCCATATTAGCGGGAGGGCCTACAATGAGCAGTTCTTC. Encoded protein: CASSHISGRAYNEQFF.

About this clone itself: Other DNA sequences in the same sample also yield this CDR3. This rearrangement joins TRBV19 to TRBJ1-1; D remains unclear. Germline V CDR1 and CDR2: LNHDA, SQIVND (reference sequence). The V and J ends lost 3 bases and 4 bases respectively, with 15 bases between them. This CDR3 is built from 15 residues. Written as DNA, the CDR3 is TGTGCCAGTAGTATTTCAGGAGGGTTGAGCACTGAAGCTTTCTTT. As protein: CASSISGGLSTEAFF.